One TCR beta chain is described in this entry. Its antigen is not identified. The data derive from a study of T cells after yellow fever vaccination. Across the study: SMART-Seq v4 Ultra Low Input prepared the low-cell-number fractions.

Unmatched junction bases numbered 8, after V lost 2 bases and J lost 4 bases. The CDR3 spans 15 residues. Germline CDR1 SGHDT, CDR2 YYEEEE. TCR cDNA was made by 5'RACE template switching, adding a universal primer site and UMIs. TCRdb passed the 5' RACE reads through MiXCR, listing each CDR3 protein once. The table records some 340,000 distinct CDR3 sequences, about 10% of them present only once. Study observations and caveats: The study noted that FACS-sorted repertoires could contain abundant clonotypes contaminating from the bulk population. Post-booster samples contained most primary-vaccination clones (roughly 96% CD4, around 89% CD8).

This specimen consisted of CD4+ T cells sorted from PBMCs, obtained 45 days after the yellow fever booster vaccination. The chain couples TRBV5-6 to TRBJ1-2; TRBD1 matches at 7 bases. The source is a man between 18 and 29 years old who received the YFV17D yellow fever vaccine. The CDR3 here is CASSLRQGWGYGYTF. CDR3 in DNA: TGTGCCAGCAGCTTAAGACAGGGTTGGGGCTATGGCTACACCTTC.